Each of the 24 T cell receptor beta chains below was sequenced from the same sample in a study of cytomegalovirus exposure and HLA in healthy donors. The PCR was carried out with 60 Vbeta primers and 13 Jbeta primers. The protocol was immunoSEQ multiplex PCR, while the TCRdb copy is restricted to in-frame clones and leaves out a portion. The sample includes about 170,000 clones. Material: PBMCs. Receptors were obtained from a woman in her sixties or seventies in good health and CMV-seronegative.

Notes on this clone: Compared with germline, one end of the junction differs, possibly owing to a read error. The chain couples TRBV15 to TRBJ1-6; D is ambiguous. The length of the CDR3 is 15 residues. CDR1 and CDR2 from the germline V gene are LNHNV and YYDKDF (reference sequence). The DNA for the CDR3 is TGTGCCACCAGCAGAGCTCAGACTTATAGTTCACCCCTCCACTTT. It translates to CATSRAQTYSSPLHF.

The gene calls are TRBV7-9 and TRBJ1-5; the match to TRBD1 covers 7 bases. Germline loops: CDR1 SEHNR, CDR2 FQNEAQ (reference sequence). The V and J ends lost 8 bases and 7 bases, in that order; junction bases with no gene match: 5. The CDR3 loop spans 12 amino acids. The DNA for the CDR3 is TGTGCCAGCCGACAGGGAGAACAGCCCCAGCATTTT. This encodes CASRQGEQPQHF.

The CDR3 DNA reads as TGTGCCAGCAGCTTATCTGGCGGGAATGAGCAGTTCTTC. Translated: CASSLSGGNEQFF. The rearrangement links TRBV7-9 to TRBJ2-1, with D perhaps TRBD2 (5 bases). Germline V gene sequence: CDR1 SEHNR, CDR2 FQNEAQ (reference sequence). V was clipped by 2 bases and J by 7 bases, with 9 bases between them. The CDR3 contains 13 residues.

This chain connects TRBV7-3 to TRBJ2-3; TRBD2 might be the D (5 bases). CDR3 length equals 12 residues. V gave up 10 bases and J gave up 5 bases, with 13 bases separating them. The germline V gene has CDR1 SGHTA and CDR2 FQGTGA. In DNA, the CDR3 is TGTGCCACCAGTTCCGGAGGAGATACGCAGTATTTT. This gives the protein CATSSGGDTQYF.

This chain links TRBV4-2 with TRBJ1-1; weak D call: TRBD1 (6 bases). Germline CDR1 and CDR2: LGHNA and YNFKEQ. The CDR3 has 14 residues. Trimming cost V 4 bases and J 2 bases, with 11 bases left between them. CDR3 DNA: TGTGCCAGCAGCCTTGGGACACCTAACACTGAAGCTTTCTTT. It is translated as CASSLGTPNTEAFF.

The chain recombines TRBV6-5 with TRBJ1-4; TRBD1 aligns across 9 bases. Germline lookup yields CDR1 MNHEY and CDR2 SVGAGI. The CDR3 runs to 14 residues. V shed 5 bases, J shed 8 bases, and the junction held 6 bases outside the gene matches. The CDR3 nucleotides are TGTGCCAGCAGTACAGGGGGCGCAGGAGAAAAACTGTTTTTT. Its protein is CASSTGGAGEKLFF.

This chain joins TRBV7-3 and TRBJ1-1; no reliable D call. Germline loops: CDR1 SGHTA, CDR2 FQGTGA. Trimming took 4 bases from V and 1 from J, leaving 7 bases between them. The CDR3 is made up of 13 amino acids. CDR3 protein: CASSSFWNTEAFF. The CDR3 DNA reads TGTGCCAGCAGCTCCTTTTGGAACACTGAAGCTTTCTTT.

CDR3 residues: CASSPRDNYGYTF. DNA for the CDR3: TGTGCCAGCTCACCCCGGGACAATTATGGCTACACCTTC. The chain joins TRBV18 to TRBJ1-2; D may be TRBD1 (6 bases). Germline V gene sequence: CDR1 KGHSH, CDR2 LQKENI. The V end was cut by 3 bases, the J end by 5 bases, with 10 bases between. This CDR3 has 13 residues. The whole variable domain, filled in from reference TRBV18 and TRBJ1-2, reads NAGVMQNPRHLVRRRGQEARLRCSPMKGHSHVYWYRQLPEEGLKFMVYLQKENIIDESGMPKERFSAEFPKEGPSILRIQQVVRGDSAAYFCASSPRDNYGYTFGSGTRLTVV.

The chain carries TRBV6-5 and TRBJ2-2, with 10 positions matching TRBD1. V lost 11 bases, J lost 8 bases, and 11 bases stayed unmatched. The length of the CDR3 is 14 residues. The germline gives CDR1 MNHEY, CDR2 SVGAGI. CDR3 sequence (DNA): TGTGCCGCGCGCTCGACAGGGGGCGGGGGGGAGCTGTTTTTT. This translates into CAARSTGGGGELFF.

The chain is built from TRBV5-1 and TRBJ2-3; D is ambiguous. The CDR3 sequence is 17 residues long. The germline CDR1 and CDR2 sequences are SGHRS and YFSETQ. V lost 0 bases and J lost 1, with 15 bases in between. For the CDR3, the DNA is TGCGCCAGCAGCTTGGCCGGGTTTTTGTTTGGCACAGATACGCAGTATTTT. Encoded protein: CASSLAGFLFGTDTQYF.

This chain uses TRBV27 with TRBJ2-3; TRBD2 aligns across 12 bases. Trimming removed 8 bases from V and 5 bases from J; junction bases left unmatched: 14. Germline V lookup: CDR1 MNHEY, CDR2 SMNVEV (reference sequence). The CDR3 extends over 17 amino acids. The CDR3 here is CASSHLLAGGQGDTQYF. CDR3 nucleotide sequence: TGTGCCAGCTCCCACCTTCTAGCGGGGGGGCAAGGAGATACGCAGTATTTT.

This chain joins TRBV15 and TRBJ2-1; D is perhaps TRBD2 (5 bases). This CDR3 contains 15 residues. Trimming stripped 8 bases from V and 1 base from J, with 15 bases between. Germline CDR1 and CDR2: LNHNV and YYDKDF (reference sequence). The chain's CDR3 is CATSRGLPSYNEQFF. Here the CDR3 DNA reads TGTGCCACCTCACGTGGACTCCCGTCCTACAATGAGCAGTTCTTC.

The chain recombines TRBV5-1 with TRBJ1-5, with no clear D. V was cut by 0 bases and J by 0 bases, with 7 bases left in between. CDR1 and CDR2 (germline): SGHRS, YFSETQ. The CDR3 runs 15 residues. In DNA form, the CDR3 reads TGCGCCAGCAGCTTGGGTGCGGCTAGCAATCAGCCCCAGCATTTT. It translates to CASSLGAASNQPQHF.

CDR3: CASSKTNRGTQYF. The CDR3 bases are TGTGCCAGCAGCAAGACCAACAGGGGTACCCAGTACTTC. This chain links TRBV5-6 with TRBJ2-5, with TRBD1 matching over 7 bases. This CDR3 is 13 amino acids long. V shed 4 bases and J 8 bases; nucleotides not matched to a gene: 8. The germline gives CDR1 SGHDT, CDR2 YYEEEE.

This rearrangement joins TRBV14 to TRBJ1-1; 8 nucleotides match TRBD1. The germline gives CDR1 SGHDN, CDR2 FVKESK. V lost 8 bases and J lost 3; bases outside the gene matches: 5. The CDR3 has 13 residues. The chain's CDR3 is CASATQGDTEAFF. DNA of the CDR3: TGTGCCAGCGCGACACAGGGGGACACTGAAGCTTTCTTT.

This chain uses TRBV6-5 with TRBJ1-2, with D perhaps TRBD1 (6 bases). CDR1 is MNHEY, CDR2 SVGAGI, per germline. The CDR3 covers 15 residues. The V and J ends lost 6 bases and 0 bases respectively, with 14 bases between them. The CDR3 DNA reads TGTGCCAGCAGCTTCGGACAGCCCTCTAACTATGGCTACACCTTC. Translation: CASSFGQPSNYGYTF.

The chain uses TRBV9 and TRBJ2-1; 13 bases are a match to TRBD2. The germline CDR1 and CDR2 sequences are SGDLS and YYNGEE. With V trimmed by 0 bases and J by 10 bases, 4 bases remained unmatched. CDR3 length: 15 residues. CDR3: CASSVGTSGGPEQFF. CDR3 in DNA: TGTGCCAGCAGCGTAGGGACTAGCGGGGGTCCCGAGCAGTTCTTC.

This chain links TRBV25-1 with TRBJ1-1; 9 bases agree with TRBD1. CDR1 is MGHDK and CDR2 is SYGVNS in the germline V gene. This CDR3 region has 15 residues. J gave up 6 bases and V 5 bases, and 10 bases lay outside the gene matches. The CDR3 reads CASSKGQGISAEAFF. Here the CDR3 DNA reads TGTGCCAGCAGTAAAGGACAGGGGATTTCAGCTGAAGCTTTCTTT.

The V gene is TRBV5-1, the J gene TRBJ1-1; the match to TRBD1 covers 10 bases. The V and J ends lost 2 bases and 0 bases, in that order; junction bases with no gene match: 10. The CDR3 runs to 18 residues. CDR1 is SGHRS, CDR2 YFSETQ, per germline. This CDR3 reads CASSFRSGTGAMNTEAFF. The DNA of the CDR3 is TGCGCCAGCAGCTTTCGTTCCGGGACAGGGGCAATGAACACTGAAGCTTTCTTT.

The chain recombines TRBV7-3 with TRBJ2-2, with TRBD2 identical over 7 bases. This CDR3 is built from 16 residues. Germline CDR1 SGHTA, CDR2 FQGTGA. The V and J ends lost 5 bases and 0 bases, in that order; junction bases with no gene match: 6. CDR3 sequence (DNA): TGTGCCAGCAGCCCTGGGGGACTATCGAACACCGGGGAGCTGTTTTTT. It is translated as CASSPGGLSNTGELFF. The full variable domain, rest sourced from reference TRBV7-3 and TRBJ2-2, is GAGVSQTPSNKVTEKGKYVELRCDPISGHTALYWYRQSLGQGPEFLIYFQGTGAADDSGLPNDRFFAVRPEGSVSTLKIQRTERGDSAVYLCASSPGGLSNTGELFFGEGSRLTVL.

CDR3 bases: TGTGCCAGCAGGGTCCCGGCCAGGGCAATCCTGAACACTGAAGCTTTCTTT. It translates to CASRVPARAILNTEAFF. This chain connects TRBV7-9 to TRBJ1-1; TRBD1 is a possible D gene (5 bases). The CDR3 has 17 residues. The germline CDR1 and CDR2 sequences are SEHNR and FQNEAQ (reference sequence). The germline V and J ends were trimmed by 6 bases and 0 bases, with 20 bases remaining between them.

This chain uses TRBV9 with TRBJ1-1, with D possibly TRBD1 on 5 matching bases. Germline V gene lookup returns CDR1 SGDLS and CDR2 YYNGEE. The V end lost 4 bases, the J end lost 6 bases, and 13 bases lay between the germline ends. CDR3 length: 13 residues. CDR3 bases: TGTGCCAGCAGCCCTGCGGGGGGAGCTGAAGCTTTCTTT. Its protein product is CASSPAGGAEAFF.

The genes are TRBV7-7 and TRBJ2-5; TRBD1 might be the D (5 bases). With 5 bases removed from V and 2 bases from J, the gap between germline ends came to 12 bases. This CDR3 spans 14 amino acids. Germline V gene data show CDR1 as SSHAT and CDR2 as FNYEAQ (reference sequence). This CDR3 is CASSQTALQETQYF. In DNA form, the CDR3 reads TGTGCCAGCAGCCAGACAGCTTTACAAGAGACCCAGTACTTC.

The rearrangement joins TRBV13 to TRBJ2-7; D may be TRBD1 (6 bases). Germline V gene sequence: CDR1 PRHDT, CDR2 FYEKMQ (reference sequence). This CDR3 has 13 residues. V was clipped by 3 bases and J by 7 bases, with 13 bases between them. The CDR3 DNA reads TGTGCCAGCAGCTTGGGGGCTGGTGGTGAGCAGTACTTC. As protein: CASSLGAGGEQYF.